Each of the 5 T cell receptor beta chains below was sequenced from the same sample in a study of cytomegalovirus exposure and HLA in healthy donors. Some clones are missing from TCRdb's copy, which holds only in-frame ones; the method was immunoSEQ multiplex PCR. Of about 240,000 clones listed, around nine tenths were seen once; the top ten hold 2.5% to 3%. The sequenced sample consisted of PBMCs. The receptor source for this set is a man aged 18 to 29 in good health and CMV-seronegative.

This chain connects TRBV7-9 to TRBJ2-7; weak D call: TRBD2 (5 bases). V lost 6 bases and J 1 base, leaving 13 bases between the germline ends. The CDR3 is 14 residues long. CDR1 SEHNR and CDR2 FQNEAQ come from the germline V gene (reference sequence). This chain's CDR3 is CASSSLADSYEQYF. CDR3 nucleotides: TGTGCCAGCAGTTCTCTAGCTGATTCCTACGAGCAGTACTTC.

The chain combines TRBV9 with TRBJ2-7; no clear D. The CDR3 loop spans 14 amino acids. Germline CDR1 SGDLS, CDR2 YYNGEE. The V end lost 0 bases, the J end lost 1 base, and 8 bases lay between the germline ends. CDR3 nucleotide sequence: TGTGCCAGCAGCGTAGCTCAGACTTCCTACGAGCAGTACTTC. As protein: CASSVAQTSYEQYF.

The rearrangement joins TRBV11-3 to TRBJ2-1; 9 nucleotides line up with TRBD2. CDR1 and CDR2 (germline): SGHNT, YENEEA. The CDR3 length is 14 residues. Trimming at V came to 4 bases and at J to 7 bases, leaving 5 bases not matched to a gene. The CDR3 is CASSSLTSGNEQFF. DNA of the CDR3: TGTGCCAGCAGCTCATTGACTAGCGGAAATGAGCAGTTCTTC.

The CDR3, as DNA: TGTGCCAGCAGGCAAGCTCAAAGCGGGAGAAGCTACGAGCAGTACTTC. Translation gives CASRQAQSGRSYEQYF. V gene TRBV28 combines with J gene TRBJ2-7; 8 bases fit TRBD2. This CDR3 is built from 16 residues. The V segment lost 6 bases and the J segment 3 bases; nucleotides outside the gene matches: 13. Germline-derived CDR1 and CDR2 are MDHEN and SYDVKM.

The V call is TRBV28, the J call TRBJ1-1; D unclear. Trimming stripped 8 bases from V and 7 bases from J, with 20 bases between. The CDR3 is made up of 14 amino acids. From germline, CDR1 is MDHEN and CDR2 SYDVKM. CDR3 bases: TGTGCCAGCTGGAGGCCTGGCGTACCCCTTGAAGCTTTCTTT. Residues: CASWRPGVPLEAFF. The variable domain in full, completed from reference TRBV28 and TRBJ1-1, reads DVKVTQSSRYLVKRTGEKVFLECVQDMDHENMFWYRQDPGLGLRLIYFSYDVKMKEKGDIPEGYSVSREKKERFSLILESASTNQTSMYLCASWRPGVPLEAFFGQGTRLTVV.